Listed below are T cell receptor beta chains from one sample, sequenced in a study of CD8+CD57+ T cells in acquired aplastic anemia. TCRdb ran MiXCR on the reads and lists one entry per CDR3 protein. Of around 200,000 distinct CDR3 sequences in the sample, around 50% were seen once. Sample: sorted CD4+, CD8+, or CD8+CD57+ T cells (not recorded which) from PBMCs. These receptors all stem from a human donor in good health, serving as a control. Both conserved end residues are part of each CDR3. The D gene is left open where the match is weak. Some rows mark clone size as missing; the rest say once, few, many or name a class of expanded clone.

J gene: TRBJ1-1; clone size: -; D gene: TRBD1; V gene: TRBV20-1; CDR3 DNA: TGCAGTGCTAGTGGGCGGCAGGGGGATTACACTGAAGCTTTCTTT; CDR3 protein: CSASGRQGDYTEAFF
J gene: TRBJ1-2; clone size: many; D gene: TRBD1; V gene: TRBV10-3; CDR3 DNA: TGTGCCATCAGTGAGTCTCTTAGGGGGCATATGTCTGGCTACACCTTC; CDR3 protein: CAISESLRGHMSGYTF
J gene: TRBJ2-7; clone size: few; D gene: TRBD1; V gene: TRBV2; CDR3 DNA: TGTGCCAGCAGTGCGGACAGGGTGAACGAGCAGTACTTC; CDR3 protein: CASSADRVNEQYF
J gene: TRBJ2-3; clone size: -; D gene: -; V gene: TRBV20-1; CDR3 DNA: TGCAGTGCTGGGCAGAGGGGCGCAGATACGCAGTATTTT; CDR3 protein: CSAGQRGADTQYF
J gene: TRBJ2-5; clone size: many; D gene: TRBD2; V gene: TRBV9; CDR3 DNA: TGTGCCAGCAGCGTAGATCCGGGACTAGCGGGGGGCGTCCAAGAGACCCAGTACTTC; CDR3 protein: CASSVDPGLAGGVQETQYF
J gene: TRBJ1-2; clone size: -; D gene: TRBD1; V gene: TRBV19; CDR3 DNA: TGTGCCAGTAAGGGGACAGGGCACAACTATGGCTACACCTTC; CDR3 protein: CASKGTGHNYGYTF
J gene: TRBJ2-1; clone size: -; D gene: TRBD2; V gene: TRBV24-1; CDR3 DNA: TGTGCCACCGAAGCGGGGGCGAATGAGCAGTTCTTC; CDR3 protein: CATEAGANEQFF
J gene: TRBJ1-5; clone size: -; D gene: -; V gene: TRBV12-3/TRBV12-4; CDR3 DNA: TGTGCCAGCACGGGGGGGGGGGGGAATCAGCCCCAGCATTTT; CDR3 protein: CASTGGGGNQPQHF
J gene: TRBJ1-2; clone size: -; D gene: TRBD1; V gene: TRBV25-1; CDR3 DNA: TGTGCCAGCAGTGAATCGGGACAGGGGAAGAACTATGGCTACACCTTC; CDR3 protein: CASSESGQGKNYGYTF
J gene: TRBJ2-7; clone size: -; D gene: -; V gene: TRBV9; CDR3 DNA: TGTGCCAGCAGCCCGTCCGAGGGGGGAGACTACGAGCAGTACTTC; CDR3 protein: CASSPSEGGDYEQYF
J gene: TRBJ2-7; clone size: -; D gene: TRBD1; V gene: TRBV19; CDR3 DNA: TGTGCCAGTAGCACGACAGGGGGTGGCTACGAGCAGTACTTC; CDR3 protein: CASSTTGGGYEQYF
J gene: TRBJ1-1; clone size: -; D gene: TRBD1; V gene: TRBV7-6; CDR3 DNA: TGTGCCAGCAGCTCCGAGACAGGGATCACTGAAGCTTTCTTT; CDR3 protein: CASSSETGITEAFF
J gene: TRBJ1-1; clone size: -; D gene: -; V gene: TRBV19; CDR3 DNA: TGTGCCATCACGTCCGTAGGTGTTCGAGCTTTCTTT; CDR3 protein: CAITSVGVRAFF
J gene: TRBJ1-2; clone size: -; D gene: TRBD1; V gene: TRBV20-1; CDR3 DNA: TGCAGTGCTAGACCAGGGGGCAACTACACCTTC; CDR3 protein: CSARPGGNYTF
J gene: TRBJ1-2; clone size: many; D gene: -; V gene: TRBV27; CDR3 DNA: TGTGCCAGCAGATACGAAGGGGCTCGGTATGGCTACACCTTC; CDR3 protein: CASRYEGARYGYTF
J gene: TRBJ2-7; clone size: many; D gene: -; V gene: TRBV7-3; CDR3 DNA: TGTGCCAGCAGCCCCCCGAGGGGGAGCCAGGGTAGACTCCTTGGGCAGTACTTC; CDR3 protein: CASSPPRGSQGRLLGQYF
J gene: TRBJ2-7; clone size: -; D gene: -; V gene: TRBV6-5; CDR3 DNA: TGTGCCAGCAGTTACTCGGACTGGGGCGAGCAGTACTTC; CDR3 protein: CASSYSDWGEQYF
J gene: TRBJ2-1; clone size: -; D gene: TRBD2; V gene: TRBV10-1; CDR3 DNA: TGCGCCAGCAGTGGTGCGGGACTAGCGGGAAATGAGCAGTTCTTC; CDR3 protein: CASSGAGLAGNEQFF
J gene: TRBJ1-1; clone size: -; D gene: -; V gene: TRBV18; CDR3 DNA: TGTGCCAGCTCACCTTCGGGACATGCGAACACTGAAGCTTTCTTT; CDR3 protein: CASSPSGHANTEAFF
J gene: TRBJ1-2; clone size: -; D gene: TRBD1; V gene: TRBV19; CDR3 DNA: TGTGCCAGTAGAGGCGCCGGGACAGGGGTTGGCTACGCCTTC; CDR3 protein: CASRGAGTGVGYAF
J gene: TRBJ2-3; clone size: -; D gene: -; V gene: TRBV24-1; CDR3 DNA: TGTGCCACCAGCGAAACAGGGGGGGTGGGTACAGATACGCAGTATTTT; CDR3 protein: CATSETGGVGTDTQYF
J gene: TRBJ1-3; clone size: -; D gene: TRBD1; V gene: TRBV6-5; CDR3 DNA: TGTGCCAGCAGCCTCGACAGGGGGCAAAACACCATATATTTT; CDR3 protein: CASSLDRGQNTIYF
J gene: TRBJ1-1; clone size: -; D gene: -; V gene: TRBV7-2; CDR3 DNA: TGTGCCAGCAGCTACAGGGACGATTTGAACACTGAAGCTTTCTTT; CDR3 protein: CASSYRDDLNTEAFF
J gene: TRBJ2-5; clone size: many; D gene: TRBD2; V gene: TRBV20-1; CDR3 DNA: TGCAGTGCTAGCGGGGGGGGGGAGACCCAGTACTTC; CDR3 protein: CSASGGGETQYF
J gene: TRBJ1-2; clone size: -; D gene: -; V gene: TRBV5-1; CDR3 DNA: TGCGCCAGCAGCCGGGAAGGGGGGGACTATGGCTACACCTTC; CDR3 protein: CASSREGGDYGYTF
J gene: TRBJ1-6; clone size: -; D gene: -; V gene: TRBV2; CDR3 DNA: TGTGCCAGCAGATGGAGTAATGGGGCCCTCCACTTT; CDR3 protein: CASRWSNGALHF
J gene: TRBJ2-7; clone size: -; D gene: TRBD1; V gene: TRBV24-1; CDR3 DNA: TGTGCCACCAGTGATTTCCGGACAGGGTCCTACGAGCAGTACTTC; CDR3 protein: CATSDFRTGSYEQYF
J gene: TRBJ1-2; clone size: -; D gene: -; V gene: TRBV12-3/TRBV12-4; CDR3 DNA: TGTGCCAGCAGTTTACAGGGCCCCGTATATGGCTACACCTTC; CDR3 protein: CASSLQGPVYGYTF
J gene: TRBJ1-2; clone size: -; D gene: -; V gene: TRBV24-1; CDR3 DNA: TGTGCCACCAGTGGTGGGGACGCACGAGGCTACACCTTC; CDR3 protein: CATSGGDARGYTF
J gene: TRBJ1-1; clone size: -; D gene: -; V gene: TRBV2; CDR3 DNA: TGTGCCAGCCGTACGGAATCGAAGAACACTGAAGCTTTCTTT; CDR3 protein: CASRTESKNTEAFF
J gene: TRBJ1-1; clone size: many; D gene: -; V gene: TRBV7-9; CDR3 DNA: TGTGCCAGCAGCCCACAGGGAGGATTCGCTGAAGCTTTCTTT; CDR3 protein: CASSPQGGFAEAFF
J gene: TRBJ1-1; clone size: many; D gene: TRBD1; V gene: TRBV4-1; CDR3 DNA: TGCGCCAGCAGCCAGGCGCGACAGGGGGCGTCGGGGAACACTGAAGCTTTCTTT; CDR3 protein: CASSQARQGASGNTEAFF
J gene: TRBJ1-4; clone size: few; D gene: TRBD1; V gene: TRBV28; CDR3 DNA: TGTGCCAGCAGTTTCCGAATCGGACAGGAGAATGAAAAACTGTTTTTT; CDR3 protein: CASSFRIGQENEKLFF
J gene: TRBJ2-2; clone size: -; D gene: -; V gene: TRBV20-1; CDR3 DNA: TGCAGTGCTAGAGGAGTGAACACCGGGGAGCTGTTTTTT; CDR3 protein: CSARGVNTGELFF
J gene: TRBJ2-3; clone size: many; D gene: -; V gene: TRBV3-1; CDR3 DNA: TGTGCCAGCAGCCCCGGGAATACGCAGTATTTT; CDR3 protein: CASSPGNTQYF
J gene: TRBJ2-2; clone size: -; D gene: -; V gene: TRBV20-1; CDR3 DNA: TGCAGTGCTAGAGATCGGGGGAACACCGGGGAGCTGTTTTTT; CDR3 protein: CSARDRGNTGELFF
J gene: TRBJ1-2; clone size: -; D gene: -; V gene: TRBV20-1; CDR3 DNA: TGCAGTGCTAAAGAAGGTGGGGGCTACACCTTC; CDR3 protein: CSAKEGGGYTF
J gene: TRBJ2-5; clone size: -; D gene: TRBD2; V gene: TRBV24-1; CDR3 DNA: TGTGCCACCAGTGGGAAGGGGCGGGAGCAAGAGACCCAGTACTTC; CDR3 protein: CATSGKGREQETQYF
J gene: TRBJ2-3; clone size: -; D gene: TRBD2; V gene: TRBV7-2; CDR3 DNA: TGTGCCAGCTCACCATTCAGCGGGGGGATAGGTACAGATACGCAGTATTTT; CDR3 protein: CASSPFSGGIGTDTQYF
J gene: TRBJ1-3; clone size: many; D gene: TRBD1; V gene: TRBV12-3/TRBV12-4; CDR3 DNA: TGTGCCAGCAGTCCACGGACAGGGGACTTGGCTGGAAACACCATATATTTT; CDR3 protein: CASSPRTGDLAGNTIYF
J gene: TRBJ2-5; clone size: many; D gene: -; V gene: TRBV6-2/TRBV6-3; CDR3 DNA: TGTGCCAGCAGTTCTGAAGGGGGTAGAGAGACCCAGTACTTC; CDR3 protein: CASSSEGGRETQYF
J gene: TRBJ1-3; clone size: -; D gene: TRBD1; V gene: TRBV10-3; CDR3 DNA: TGTGCCATCAGTGACCCCGGACAGGGCAGAAACACCATATATTTT; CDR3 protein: CAISDPGQGRNTIYF
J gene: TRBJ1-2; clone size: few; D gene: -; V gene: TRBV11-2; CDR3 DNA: TGTGCCAGCAGTGAACGGGGGGCGGACTATGGCTACACCTTC; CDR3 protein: CASSERGADYGYTF
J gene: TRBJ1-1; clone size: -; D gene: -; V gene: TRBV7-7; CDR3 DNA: TGTGCTAGCAGCTTACAATGGAACACTGAAGCTTTCTTT; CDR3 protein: CASSLQWNTEAFF
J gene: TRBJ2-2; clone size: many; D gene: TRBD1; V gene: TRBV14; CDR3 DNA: TGTGCCAGCAGCCAAGAGGGACAGACCACCGGGGAGCTGTTTTTT; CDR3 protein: CASSQEGQTTGELFF
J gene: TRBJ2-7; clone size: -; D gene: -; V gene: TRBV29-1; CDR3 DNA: TGCAGCGCTGTGTCGGGCGAATACTCCTACGAGCAGTACTTC; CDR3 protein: CSAVSGEYSYEQYF
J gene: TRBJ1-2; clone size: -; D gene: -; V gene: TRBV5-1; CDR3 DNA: TGCGCCAGCAGCTTGGGGGGGGTCCCATTCTATGGCTACACCTTC; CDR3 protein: CASSLGGVPFYGYTF
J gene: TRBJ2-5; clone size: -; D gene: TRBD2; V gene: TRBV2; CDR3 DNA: TGTGCCAGCAGTCACGGACTAGCGGGGGCACAAGAGACCCAGTACTTC; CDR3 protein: CASSHGLAGAQETQYF
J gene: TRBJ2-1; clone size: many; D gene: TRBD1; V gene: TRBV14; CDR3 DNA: TGTGCCAGCAGCTCCGGGACAGGGAGGTTGTACGAGCAGTTCTTC; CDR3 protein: CASSSGTGRLYEQFF
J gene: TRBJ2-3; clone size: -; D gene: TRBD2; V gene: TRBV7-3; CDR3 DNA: TGTGCCAGCAGCTCCGGGCTAGCGGGGGATACGCAGTATTTT; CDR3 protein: CASSSGLAGDTQYF